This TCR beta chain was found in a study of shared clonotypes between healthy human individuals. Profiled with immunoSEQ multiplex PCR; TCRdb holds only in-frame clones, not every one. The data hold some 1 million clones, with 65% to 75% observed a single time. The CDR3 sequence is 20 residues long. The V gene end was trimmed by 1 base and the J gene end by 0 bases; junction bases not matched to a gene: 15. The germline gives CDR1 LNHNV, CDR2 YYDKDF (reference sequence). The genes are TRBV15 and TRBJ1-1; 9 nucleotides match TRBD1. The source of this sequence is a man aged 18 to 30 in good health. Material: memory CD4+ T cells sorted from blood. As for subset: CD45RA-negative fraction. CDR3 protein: CATSRALSRQGGGMNTEAFF. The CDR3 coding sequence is TGTGCCACCAGCAGAGCCCTCTCAAGACAGGGGGGAGGGATGAACACTGAAGCTTTCTTT. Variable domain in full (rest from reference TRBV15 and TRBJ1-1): DAMVIQNPRYQVTQFGKPVTLSCSQTLNHNVMYWYQQKSSQAPKLLFHYYDKDFNNEADTPDNFQSRRPNTSFCFLDIRSPGLGDTAMYLCATSRALSRQGGGMNTEAFFGQGTRLTVV.